This entry concerns a single T cell receptor beta chain. This likely comes from a read error, as the CDR3 has no conserved phenylalanine or tryptophan at its end. The DNA is left out, because the CDR3 cannot be placed on it with certainty; the CDR3 is given as TCRdb lists it. These data are taken from a study of CD8+ T cells in alopecia areata. The CDR3 comprises 12 residues, both ends counted. CDR1 PRHDT and CDR2 FYEKMQ come from the germline V gene (reference sequence). After isolation, RNA underwent reverse transcription to generate cDNA as the sequencing template. The protocol was immunoSEQ multiplex PCR, while the TCRdb copy is restricted to in-frame clones and leaves out a portion. Counted here are roughly 210,000 clones, roughly two fifths occurring once; the ten biggest clones make up about 2.6%. Treatment reported: oral pan-JAK inhibitor, 5-10 mg twice daily.

The sequence was obtained from a human donor with alopecia areata. This chain uses TRBV13 with TRBJ2-7; no check of the table's D call, TRBD2, against the DNA was made. Sequenced here: CD4+ T cells sorted from blood, sampled around week 37, from a patient treated with tofacitinib. CDR3 protein: CASSPGKGPPTP.